The 2 T cell receptor beta chains below come from one sample, sequenced in a study of blood T cell repertoires in COVID-19. Sequenced by immunoSEQ multiplex PCR; TCRdb stores in-frame clones only, minus some. The table includes about 300,000 clones, about nine tenths detected once. The sequenced sample consisted of peripheral blood. The origin of the receptors is a woman in her 30s with COVID-19, enrolled during active disease.

The chain uses TRBV5-5 and TRBJ2-1; D gene unclear. This CDR3 spans 14 amino acids. The V and J ends lost 3 bases and 2 bases respectively, with 9 bases between them. The germline V gene has CDR1 SGHKS and CDR2 YYEKEE (reference sequence). CDR3 sequence (DNA): TGTGCCAGCAGCTCAGTGGAGCCCTACAATGAGCAGTTCTTC. This sequence encodes CASSSVEPYNEQFF. Filled out from reference TRBV5-5 and TRBJ2-1, the complete variable domain reads DAGVTQSPTHLIKTRGQQVTLRCSPISGHKSVSWYQQVLGQGPQFIFQYYEKEERGRGNFPDRFSARQFPNYSSELNVNALLLGDSALYLCASSSVEPYNEQFFGPGTRLTVL.

The CDR3, as DNA: TGTGCCAGCAGCACAGGGAGGGCCGATGGCTACACCTTC. It encodes CASSTGRADGYTF. The chain carries TRBV28 and TRBJ1-2; weak D call: TRBD1 (6 bases). Trimming pared 6 bases from V and 6 bases from J, leaving 14 bases between. The germline V gene encodes CDR1 MDHEN and CDR2 SYDVKM. This CDR3 comprises 13 residues.